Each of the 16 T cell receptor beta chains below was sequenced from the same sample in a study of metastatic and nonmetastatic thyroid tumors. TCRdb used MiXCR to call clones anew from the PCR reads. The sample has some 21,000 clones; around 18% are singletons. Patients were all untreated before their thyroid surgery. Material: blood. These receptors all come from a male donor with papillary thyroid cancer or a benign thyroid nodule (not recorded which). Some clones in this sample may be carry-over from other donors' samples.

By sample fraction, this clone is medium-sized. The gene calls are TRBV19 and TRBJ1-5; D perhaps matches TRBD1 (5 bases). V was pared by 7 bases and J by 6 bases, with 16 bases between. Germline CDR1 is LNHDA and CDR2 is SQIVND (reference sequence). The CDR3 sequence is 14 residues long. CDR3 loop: CASTLDWGLQPQHF. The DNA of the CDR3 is TGTGCCAGTACCCTAGACTGGGGCCTTCAGCCCCAGCATTTT.

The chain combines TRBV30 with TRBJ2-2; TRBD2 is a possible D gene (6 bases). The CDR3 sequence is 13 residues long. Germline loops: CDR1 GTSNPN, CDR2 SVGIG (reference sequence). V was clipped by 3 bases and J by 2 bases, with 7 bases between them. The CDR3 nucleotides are TGTGCCTGGAGGGGACTTAACACCGGGGAGCTGTTTTTT. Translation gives CAWRGLNTGELFF. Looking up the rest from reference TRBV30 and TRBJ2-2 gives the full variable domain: SQTIHQWPATLVQPVGSPLSLECTVEGTSNPNLYWYRQAAGRGLQLLFYSVGIGQISSEVPQNLSASRPQDRQFILSSKKLLLSDSGFYLCAWRGLNTGELFFGEGSRLTVL.

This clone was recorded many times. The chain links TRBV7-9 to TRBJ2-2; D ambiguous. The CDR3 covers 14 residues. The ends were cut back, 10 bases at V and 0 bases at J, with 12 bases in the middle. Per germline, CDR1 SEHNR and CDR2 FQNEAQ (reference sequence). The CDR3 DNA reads TGTGCCATTTCGCCGGTATCGAACACCGGGGAGCTGTTTTTT. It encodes CAISPVSNTGELFF.

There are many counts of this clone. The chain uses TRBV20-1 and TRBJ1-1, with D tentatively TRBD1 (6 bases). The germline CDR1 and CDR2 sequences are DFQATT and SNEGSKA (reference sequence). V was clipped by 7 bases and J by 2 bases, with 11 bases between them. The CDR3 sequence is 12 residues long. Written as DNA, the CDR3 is TGCAGTGTCGAACAGGGAAACACTGAAGCTTTCTTT. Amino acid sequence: CSVEQGNTEAFF.

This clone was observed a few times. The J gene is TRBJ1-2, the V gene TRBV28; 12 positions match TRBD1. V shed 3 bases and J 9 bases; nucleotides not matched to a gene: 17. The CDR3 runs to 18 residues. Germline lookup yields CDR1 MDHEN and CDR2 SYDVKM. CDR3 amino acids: CASSLASGTGGTRGCYTF. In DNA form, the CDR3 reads TGTGCCAGCAGTTTGGCATCCGGGACAGGGGGCACCAGGGGCTGCTACACCTTC.

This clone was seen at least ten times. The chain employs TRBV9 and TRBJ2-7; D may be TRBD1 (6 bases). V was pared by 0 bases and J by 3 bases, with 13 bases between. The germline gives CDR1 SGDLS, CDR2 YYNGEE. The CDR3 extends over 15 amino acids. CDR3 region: CASSVGLGGDYEQYF. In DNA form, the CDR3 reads TGTGCCAGCAGCGTAGGCCTTGGGGGCGACTACGAGCAGTACTTC.

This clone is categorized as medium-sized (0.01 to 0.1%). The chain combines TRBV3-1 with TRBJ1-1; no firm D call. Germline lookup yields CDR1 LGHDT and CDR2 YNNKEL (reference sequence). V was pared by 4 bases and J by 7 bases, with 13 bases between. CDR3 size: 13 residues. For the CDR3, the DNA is TGTGCCAGCAGCCCCGGGAGGCTCGGTGAAGCTTTCTTT. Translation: CASSPGRLGEAFF.

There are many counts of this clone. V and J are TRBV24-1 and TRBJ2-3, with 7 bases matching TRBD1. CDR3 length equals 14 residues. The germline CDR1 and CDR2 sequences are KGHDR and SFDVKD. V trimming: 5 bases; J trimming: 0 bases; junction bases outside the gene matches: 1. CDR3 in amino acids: CATSGGQSTDTQYF. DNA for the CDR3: TGTGCCACCAGTGGGGGACAGAGCACAGATACGCAGTATTTT.

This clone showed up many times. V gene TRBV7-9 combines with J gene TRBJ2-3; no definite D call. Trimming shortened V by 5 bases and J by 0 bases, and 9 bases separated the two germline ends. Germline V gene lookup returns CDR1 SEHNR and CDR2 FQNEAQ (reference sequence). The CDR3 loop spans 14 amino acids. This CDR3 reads CASSPTTSTDTQYF. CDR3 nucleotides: TGTGCCAGCAGCCCCACTACGAGCACAGATACGCAGTATTTT.

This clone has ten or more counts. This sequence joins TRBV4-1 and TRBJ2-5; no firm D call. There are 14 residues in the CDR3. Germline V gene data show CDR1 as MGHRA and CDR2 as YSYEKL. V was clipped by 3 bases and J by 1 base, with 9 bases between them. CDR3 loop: CASSQLPIQETQYF. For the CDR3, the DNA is TGCGCCAGCAGCCAGTTACCGATCCAAGAGACCCAGTACTTC.

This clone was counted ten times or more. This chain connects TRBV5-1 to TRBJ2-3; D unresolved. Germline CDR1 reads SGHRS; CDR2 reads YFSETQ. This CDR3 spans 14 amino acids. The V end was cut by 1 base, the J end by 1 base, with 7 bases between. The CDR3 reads CASSLSQGTDTQYF. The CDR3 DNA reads TGCGCCAGCAGCTTGAGTCAGGGCACAGATACGCAGTATTTT.

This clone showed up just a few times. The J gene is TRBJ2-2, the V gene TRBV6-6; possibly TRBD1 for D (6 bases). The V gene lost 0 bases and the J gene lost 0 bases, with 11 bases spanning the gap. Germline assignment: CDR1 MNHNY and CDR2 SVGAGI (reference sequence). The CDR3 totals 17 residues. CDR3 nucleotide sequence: TGTGCCAGCAGTTACTCGCTGAGGACAGCGAACACCGGGGAGCTGTTTTTT. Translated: CASSYSLRTANTGELFF.

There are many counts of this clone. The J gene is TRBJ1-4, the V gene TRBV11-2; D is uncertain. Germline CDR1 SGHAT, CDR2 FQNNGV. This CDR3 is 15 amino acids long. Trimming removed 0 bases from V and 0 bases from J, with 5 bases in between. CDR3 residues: CASSLEPATNEKLFF. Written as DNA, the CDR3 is TGTGCCAGCAGCTTAGAGCCTGCAACTAATGAAAAACTGTTTTTT.

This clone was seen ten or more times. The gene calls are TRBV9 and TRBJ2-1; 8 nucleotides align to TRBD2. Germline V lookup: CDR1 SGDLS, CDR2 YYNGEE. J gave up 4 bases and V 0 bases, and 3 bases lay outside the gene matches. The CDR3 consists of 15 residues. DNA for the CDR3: TGTGCCAGCAGCGTAGGCGGGGGGAATTACAATGAGCAGTTCTTC. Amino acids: CASSVGGGNYNEQFF.

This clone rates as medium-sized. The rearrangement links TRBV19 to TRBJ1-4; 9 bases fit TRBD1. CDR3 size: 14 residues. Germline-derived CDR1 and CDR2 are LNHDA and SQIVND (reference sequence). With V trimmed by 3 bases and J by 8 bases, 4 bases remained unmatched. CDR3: CASSMGQGGEKLFF. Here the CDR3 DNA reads TGTGCCAGTAGTATGGGACAGGGAGGGGAAAAACTGTTTTTT.

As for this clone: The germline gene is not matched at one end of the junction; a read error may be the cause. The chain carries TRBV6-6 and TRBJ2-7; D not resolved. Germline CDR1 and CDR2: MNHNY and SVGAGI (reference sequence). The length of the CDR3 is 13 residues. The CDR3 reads CASSYGQAYEHYF. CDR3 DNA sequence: TGTGCCAGCAGTTACGGGCAGGCCTACGAGCATTACTTC.